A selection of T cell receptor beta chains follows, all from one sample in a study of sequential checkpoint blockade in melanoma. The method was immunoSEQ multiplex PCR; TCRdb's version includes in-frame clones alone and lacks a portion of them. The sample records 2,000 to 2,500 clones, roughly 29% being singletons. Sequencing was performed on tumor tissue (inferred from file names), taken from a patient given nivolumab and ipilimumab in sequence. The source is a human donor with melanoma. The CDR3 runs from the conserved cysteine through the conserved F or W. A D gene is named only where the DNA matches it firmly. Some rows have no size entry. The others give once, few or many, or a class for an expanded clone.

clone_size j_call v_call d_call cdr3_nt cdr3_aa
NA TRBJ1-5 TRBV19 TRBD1 TGTGCCAGTACCCAAAGGACAGGGGGCAATCAGCCCCAGCATTTT CASTQRTGGNQPQHF
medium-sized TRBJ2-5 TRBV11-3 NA TGTGCCAGCAGCTTAACCGGGAACCAAGAGACCCAGTACTTC CASSLTGNQETQYF
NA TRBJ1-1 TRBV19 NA TGTGCCAGTGCCCCGTTATCGAACACTGAAGCTTTCTTT CASAPLSNTEAFF
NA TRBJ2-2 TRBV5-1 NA TGCGCCAGCACGGTCGTTGGGGGCGACACCGGGGAGCTGTTTTTT CASTVVGGDTGELFF
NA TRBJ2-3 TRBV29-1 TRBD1 TGCAGCGTCGAAACCAGACAGGGGGCGGTGGATACGCAGTATTTT CSVETRQGAVDTQYF
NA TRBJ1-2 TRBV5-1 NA TGCGCCAGCAGCTTTGGCAAGGGAAACTATGGCTACACCTTC CASSFGKGNYGYTF
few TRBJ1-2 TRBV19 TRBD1 TGTGCCAGTAGTATAGATCTGCAGACAGGGGGCTATGGCTACACCTTC CASSIDLQTGGYGYTF
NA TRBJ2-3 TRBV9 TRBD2 TGTGCCAGCAGCTCGAACATCCAGCGGGGGGACACAGATACGCAGTATTTT CASSSNIQRGDTDTQYF
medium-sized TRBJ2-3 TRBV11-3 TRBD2 TGTGCCAGCAGGACCCCGGGGACTAGCGGGGGGGAGGCAGATACGCAGTATTTT CASRTPGTSGGEADTQYF
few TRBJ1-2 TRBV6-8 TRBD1 TGTGCCAGCAGTGTCGGGACAGATGGCTACACCTTC CASSVGTDGYTF
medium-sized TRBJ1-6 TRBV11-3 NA TGTGCCAGCAGCTTGGAGCCTTTGGGTTCACCCCTCCACTTT CASSLEPLGSPLHF
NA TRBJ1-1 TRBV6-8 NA TGTGCCAGCAGTTATGGGACAACTGAAGCTTTCTTT CASSYGTTEAFF
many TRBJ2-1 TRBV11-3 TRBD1 TGTGCCAGCAGACCGACGCAGGGGGCGACGCACAATGAGCAGTTCTTC CASRPTQGATHNEQFF